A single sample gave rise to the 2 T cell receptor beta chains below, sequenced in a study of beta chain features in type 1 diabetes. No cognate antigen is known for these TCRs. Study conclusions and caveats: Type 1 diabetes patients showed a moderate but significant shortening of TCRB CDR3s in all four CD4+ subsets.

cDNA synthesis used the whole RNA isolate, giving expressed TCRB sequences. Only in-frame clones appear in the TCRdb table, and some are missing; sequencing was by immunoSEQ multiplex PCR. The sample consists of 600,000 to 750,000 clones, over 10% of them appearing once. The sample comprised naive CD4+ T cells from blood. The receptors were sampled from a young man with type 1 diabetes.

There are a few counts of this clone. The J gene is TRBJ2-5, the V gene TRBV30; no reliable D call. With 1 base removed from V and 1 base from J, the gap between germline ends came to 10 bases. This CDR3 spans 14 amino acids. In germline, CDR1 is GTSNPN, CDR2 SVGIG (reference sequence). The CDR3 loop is CAWSGLPFQETQYF. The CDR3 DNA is TGTGCCTGGAGTGGACTCCCATTCCAAGAGACCCAGTACTTC.

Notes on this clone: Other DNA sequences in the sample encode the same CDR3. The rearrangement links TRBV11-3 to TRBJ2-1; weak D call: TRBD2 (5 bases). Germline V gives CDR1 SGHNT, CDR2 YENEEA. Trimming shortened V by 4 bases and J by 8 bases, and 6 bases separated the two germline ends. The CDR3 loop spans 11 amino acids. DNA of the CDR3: TGTGCCAGCAGCTGGCGGGATGAGCAGTTCTTC. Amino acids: CASSWRDEQFF.